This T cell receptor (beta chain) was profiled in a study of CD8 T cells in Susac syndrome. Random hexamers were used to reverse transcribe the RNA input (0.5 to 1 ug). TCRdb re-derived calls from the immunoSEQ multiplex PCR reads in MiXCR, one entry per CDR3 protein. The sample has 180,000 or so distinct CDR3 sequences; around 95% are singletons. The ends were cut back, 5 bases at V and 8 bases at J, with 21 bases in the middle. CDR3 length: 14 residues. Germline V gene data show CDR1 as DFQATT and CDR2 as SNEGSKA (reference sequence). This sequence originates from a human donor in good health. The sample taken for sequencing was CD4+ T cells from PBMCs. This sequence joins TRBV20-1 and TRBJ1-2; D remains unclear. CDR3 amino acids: CSAHHQAVNAGYTF. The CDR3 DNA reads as TGCAGTGCTCACCATCAGGCCGTCAACGCCGGCTACACCTTC.